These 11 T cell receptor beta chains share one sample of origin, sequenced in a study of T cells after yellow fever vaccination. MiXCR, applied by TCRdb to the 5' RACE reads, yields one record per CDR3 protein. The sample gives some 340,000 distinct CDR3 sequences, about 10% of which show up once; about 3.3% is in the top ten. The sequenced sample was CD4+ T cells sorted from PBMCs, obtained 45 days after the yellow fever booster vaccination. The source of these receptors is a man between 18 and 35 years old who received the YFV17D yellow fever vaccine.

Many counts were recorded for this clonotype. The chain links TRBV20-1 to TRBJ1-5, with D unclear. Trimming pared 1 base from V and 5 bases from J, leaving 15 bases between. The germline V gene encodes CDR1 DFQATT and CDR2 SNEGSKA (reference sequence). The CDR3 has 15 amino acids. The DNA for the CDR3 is TGCAGTGCTAGAGTGCTAGGACGGGAGGATCAGCCCCAGCATTTT. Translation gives CSARVLGREDQPQHF.

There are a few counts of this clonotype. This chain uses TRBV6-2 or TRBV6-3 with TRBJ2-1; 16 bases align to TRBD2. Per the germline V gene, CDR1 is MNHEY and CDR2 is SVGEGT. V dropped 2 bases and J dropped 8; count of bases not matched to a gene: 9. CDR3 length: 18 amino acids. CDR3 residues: CASSYLPGLAGGPDEQFF. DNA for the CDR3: TGTGCCAGCAGTTACCTCCCGGGACTAGCGGGGGGGCCCGATGAGCAGTTCTTC.

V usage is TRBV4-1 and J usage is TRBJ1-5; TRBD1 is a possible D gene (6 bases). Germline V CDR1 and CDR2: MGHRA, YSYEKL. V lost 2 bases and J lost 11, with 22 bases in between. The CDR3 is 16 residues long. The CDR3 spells CASSQTILRGYPAQHF. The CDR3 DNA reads TGCGCCAGCAGCCAAACGATATTGAGGGGGTATCCGGCCCAGCATTTT.

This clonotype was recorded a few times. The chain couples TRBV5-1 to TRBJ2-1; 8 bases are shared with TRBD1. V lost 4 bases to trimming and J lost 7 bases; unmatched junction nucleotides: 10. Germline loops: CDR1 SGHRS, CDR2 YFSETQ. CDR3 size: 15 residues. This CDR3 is CASSANRGFRNEQFF. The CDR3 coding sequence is TGCGCCAGCAGCGCTAACAGGGGGTTCAGGAATGAGCAGTTCTTC.

In DNA form, the CDR3 reads TGTGCCAGCAGTTTCCCGAGAGGACGGTTCAGCTATGGCTACACCTTC. It yields the protein CASSFPRGRFSYGYTF. The chain uses TRBV6-6 and TRBJ1-2; no definite D call. This CDR3 region has 16 residues. With 4 bases removed from V and 4 bases from J, the gap between germline ends came to 19 bases. In germline, CDR1 is MNHNY, CDR2 SVGAGI (reference sequence).

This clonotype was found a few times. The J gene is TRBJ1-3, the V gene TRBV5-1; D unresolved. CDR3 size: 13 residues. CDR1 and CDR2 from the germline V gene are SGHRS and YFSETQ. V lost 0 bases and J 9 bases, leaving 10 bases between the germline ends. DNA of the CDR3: TGCGCCAGCAGCTTGGGAGGACGGAGCACCATATATTTT. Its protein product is CASSLGGRSTIYF.

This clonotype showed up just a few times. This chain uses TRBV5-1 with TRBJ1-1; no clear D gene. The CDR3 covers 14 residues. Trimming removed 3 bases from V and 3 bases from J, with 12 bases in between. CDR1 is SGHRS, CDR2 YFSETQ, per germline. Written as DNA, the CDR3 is TGCGCCAGCAGCTCGGGGAGGTCCCACACTGAAGCTTTCTTT. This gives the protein CASSSGRSHTEAFF.

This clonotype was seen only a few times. Here the CDR3 DNA reads TGTGCCAGCAGCTCCCCGTACCAAGGACGCACTGAAGCTTTCTTT. This gives the protein CASSSPYQGRTEAFF. V and J are TRBV7-2 and TRBJ1-1; no reliable D call. V gave up 4 bases and J gave up 4 bases, with 16 bases separating them. From germline, CDR1 is SGHTA and CDR2 FQGNSA. The CDR3 length is 15 residues.

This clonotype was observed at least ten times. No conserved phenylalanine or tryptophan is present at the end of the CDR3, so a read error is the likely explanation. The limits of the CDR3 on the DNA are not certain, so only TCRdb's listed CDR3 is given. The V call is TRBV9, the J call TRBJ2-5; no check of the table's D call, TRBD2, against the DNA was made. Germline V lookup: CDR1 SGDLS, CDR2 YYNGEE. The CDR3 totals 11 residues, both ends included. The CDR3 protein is CASSTRVASFL.

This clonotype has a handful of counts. The CDR3 region is CARRDGYEKLFF. For the CDR3, the DNA is TGTGCCAGAAGAGACGGATATGAAAAACTGTTTTTT. The gene calls are TRBV2 and TRBJ1-4; no reliable D call. The CDR3 spans 12 residues. Germline loops: CDR1 SNHLY, CDR2 FYNNEI. V gave up 9 bases and J gave up 6 bases, with 11 bases separating them.

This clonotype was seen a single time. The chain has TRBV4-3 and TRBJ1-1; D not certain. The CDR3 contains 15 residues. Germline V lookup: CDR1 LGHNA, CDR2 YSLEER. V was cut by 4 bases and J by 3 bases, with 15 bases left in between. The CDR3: CASSLFPTGDTEAFF. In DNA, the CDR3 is TGCGCCAGCAGCCTGTTCCCGACCGGGGACACTGAAGCTTTCTTT.